This TCR beta chain is drawn from a study of blood T cell repertoires in COVID-19. Study members were between about 18 and 90 years old and lived in 20 to 30 US regions. Cohorts were based on clinical histories the participants reported. V was pared by 2 bases and J by 8 bases, with 18 bases between. This CDR3 has 15 residues. Germline values: CDR1 LNHNV, CDR2 YYDKDF (reference sequence). Assay: immunoSEQ multiplex PCR; the TCRdb copy retains only in-frame clones and omits some. Among approximately 220,000 clones listed, 80% to 90% were seen once. The TCR originated in a woman between 40 and 55 years old with acute COVID-19. The specimen sequenced was PBMCs or T cells enriched from blood (not recorded which). This sequence joins TRBV15 and TRBJ1-2; a possible D gene is TRBD1 (6 bases). The CDR3 bases are TGTGCCACCAGCAGATGGGACACCGGAACCGGGGGCTACACCTTC. Translation: CATSRWDTGTGGYTF.